The rows below give T cell receptor beta chains drawn from one sample of a study of cytomegalovirus exposure and HLA in healthy donors. This table comes from immunoSEQ multiplex PCR, and its TCRdb copy is limited to in-frame clones, with some not included. The sample spans around 150,000 clones; the ten largest clones claim approximately 2.5%. Sequenced material: PBMCs. The receptor set was obtained from a man aged 40-50 years in good health and CMV-seronegative. Both conserved end residues are part of each CDR3.

v_gene: TRBV29-1; j_gene: TRBJ1-1; CDR3aa: CSARGGTEGTEAFF
v_gene: TRBV7-6; j_gene: TRBJ2-1; CDR3aa: CASSLWLASDEQFF
v_gene: TRBV28; j_gene: TRBJ2-7; CDR3aa: CASSQGQRYEQYF
v_gene: TRBV7-9; j_gene: TRBJ1-2; CDR3aa: CASSYWTEYGYTF
v_gene: TRBV18; j_gene: TRBJ1-5; CDR3aa: CASSPPGRAGAGNQPQHF
v_gene: TRBV5-1; j_gene: TRBJ2-1; CDR3aa: CASSRGDRGLTNNEQFF
v_gene: TRBV9; j_gene: TRBJ2-7; CDR3aa: CASSVESGISEQYF
v_gene: TRBV7-9; j_gene: TRBJ2-5; CDR3aa: CASSLLYGRAGKETQYF
v_gene: TRBV4-2; j_gene: TRBJ2-5; CDR3aa: CASSPDGGFGETQYF
v_gene: TRBV29-1; j_gene: TRBJ1-5; CDR3aa: CSVKDTGVGDQPQHF
v_gene: TRBV6-1; j_gene: TRBJ1-5; CDR3aa: CASSDRQGQPQHF
v_gene: TRBV15; j_gene: TRBJ2-7; CDR3aa: CATSLGDEQYF
v_gene: TRBV18; j_gene: TRBJ1-6; CDR3aa: CASSPGTDNSPLHF
v_gene: TRBV18; j_gene: TRBJ2-7; CDR3aa: CASSPPGTGGAEQYF
v_gene: TRBV10-2; j_gene: TRBJ1-5; CDR3aa: CATTDRVNQPQHF
v_gene: TRBV5-1; j_gene: TRBJ2-7; CDR3aa: CASSPDGGGPREQYF
v_gene: TRBV7-6; j_gene: TRBJ2-5; CDR3aa: CASSPAGLAGGWYQETQYF
v_gene: TRBV6-5; j_gene: TRBJ2-3; CDR3aa: CASSYSTPTEGTQYF
v_gene: TRBV28; j_gene: TRBJ1-1; CDR3aa: CASSFSVSEAFF
v_gene: TRBV5-1; j_gene: TRBJ2-4; CDR3aa: CASSLFSGGENIQYF
v_gene: TRBV5-4; j_gene: TRBJ2-1; CDR3aa: CASSLRTSGYNEQFF
v_gene: TRBV19; j_gene: TRBJ1-5; CDR3aa: CASSIRAGLNQPQHF
v_gene: TRBV4-2; j_gene: TRBJ1-2; CDR3aa: CASSPVPGVDYGYTF
v_gene: TRBV5-5; j_gene: TRBJ1-2; CDR3aa: CASSLADGTGDYGYTF
v_gene: TRBV10-3; j_gene: TRBJ2-7; CDR3aa: CATWGSSYEQYF
v_gene: TRBV7-2; j_gene: TRBJ2-7; CDR3aa: CATSRTGGVEQYF
v_gene: TRBV25-1; j_gene: TRBJ1-4; CDR3aa: CASSERGGDEKLFF
v_gene: TRBV7-9; j_gene: TRBJ1-2; CDR3aa: CASSRIQGNYGYTF
v_gene: TRBV5-4; j_gene: TRBJ2-2; CDR3aa: CASSLAFTGTGELFF
v_gene: TRBV4-3; j_gene: TRBJ1-3; CDR3aa: CASSQVIRGAGNTIYF
v_gene: TRBV5-6; j_gene: TRBJ2-2; CDR3aa: CASSSPGLRAGELFF
v_gene: TRBV10-3; j_gene: TRBJ2-3; CDR3aa: CAIGLAGGLVDTQYF
v_gene: TRBV5-4; j_gene: .; CDR3aa: CASSDGKDSSYEQYF
v_gene: TRBV29-1; j_gene: TRBJ1-1; CDR3aa: CSVAWEGDTEAFF
v_gene: TRBV14; j_gene: TRBJ1-5; CDR3aa: CASSQGTGRNQPQHF
v_gene: TRBV10-3; j_gene: TRBJ2-2; CDR3aa: CAAKTGRGTGELFF
v_gene: TRBV7-2; j_gene: TRBJ2-3; CDR3aa: CASSLRTGGADTQYF
v_gene: TRBV4-3; j_gene: TRBJ2-5; CDR3aa: CASSQSPSGGAIQETQYF
v_gene: TRBV9; j_gene: TRBJ1-4; CDR3aa: CASSSSGINEKLFF
v_gene: TRBV11-2; j_gene: TRBJ2-5; CDR3aa: CASSSGTGWETQYF
v_gene: TRBV6-5; j_gene: TRBJ1-1; CDR3aa: CASSPPQGTEAFF
v_gene: TRBV10-1; j_gene: TRBJ2-7; CDR3aa: CASKHEQYF